The following is a T cell receptor beta chain sequence with its context. This entry is derived from a study of cytomegalovirus exposure and HLA in healthy donors. Study information: Caucasian-associated ancestry cluster membership applied to about four fifths of about 370 genotyped donors.

The study ran its PCR with 60 Vbeta and 13 Jbeta primers. In the original workflow: Per a later analysis, the number of unique TCR beta chains was roughly 83 million, of which some 10 million were shared. TCRdb keeps only in-frame clones here, not all; method: immunoSEQ multiplex PCR. V and J calls and clone size come straight from that table; D and trimming were deduced from the DNA. The listing contains 65,000 to 85,000 clones. This clonotype was obtained from a woman aged 25-40 years in good health and CMV-seronegative. Sequencing was done on a sample of PBMCs.

The CDR3 here is CASSGGLAETQYF. For the CDR3, the DNA is TGTGCCAGCAGCGGAGGACTAGCCGAGACCCAGTACTTC. V is TRBV9 and J is TRBJ2-5; 8 nucleotides align to TRBD2. Germline V gene sequence: CDR1 SGDLS, CDR2 YYNGEE. The length of the CDR3 is 13 residues. V gave up 3 bases and J gave up 5 bases; unmatched junction bases: 3.